These 24 T cell receptor beta chains were all obtained from the same sample, sequenced in a study of CD8+ T cells in alopecia areata. cDNA serving as the sequencing template came from extracted, reverse transcribed RNA. Profiled with immunoSEQ multiplex PCR; TCRdb holds only in-frame clones, not every one. The table has more than 150,000 clones, 50% to 60% seen once. The specimen comprised CD4+ T cells sorted from blood, sampled at week 0. The origin of the receptors is a human donor with alopecia areata.

In the case of this clone: Other DNA sequences in this sample translate to the same CDR3. The chain combines TRBV5-1 with TRBJ1-4, with 8 bases lining up with TRBD1. This CDR3 contains 13 residues. Germline assignment: CDR1 SGHRS and CDR2 YFSETQ. V was pared by 0 bases and J by 8 bases, with 0 bases of the junction left unmatched. The CDR3 protein is CASSLGQGEKLFF. CDR3 in DNA: TGCGCCAGCAGCTTGGGACAGGGGGAAAAACTGTTTTTT. The full variable domain, with the rest looked up from reference TRBV5-1 and TRBJ1-4, is KAGVTQTPRYLIKTRGQQVTLSCSPISGHRSVSWYQQTPGQGLQFLFEYFSETQRNKGNFPGRFSGRQFSNSRSEMNVSTLELGDSALYLCASSLGQGEKLFFGSGTQLSVL.

The chain joins TRBV25-1 to TRBJ1-1; D remains unclear. The CDR3 loop spans 12 amino acids. CDR1 and CDR2 (germline): MGHDK, SYGVNS. Trimming pared 4 bases from V and 1 base from J, leaving 4 bases between. The chain's CDR3 is CASSVKNTEAFF. The CDR3 region has the DNA TGTGCCAGCAGTGTTAAGAACACTGAAGCTTTCTTT. Looking up the rest from reference TRBV25-1 and TRBJ1-1 gives the full variable domain: EADIYQTPRYLVIGTGKKITLECSQTMGHDKMYWYQQDPGMELHLIHYSYGVNSTEKGDLSSESTVSRIRTEHFPLTLESARPSHTSQYLCASSVKNTEAFFGQGTRLTVV.

The chain links TRBV5-1 to TRBJ1-6; 9 bases match TRBD1. Trimming cost V 5 bases and J 5 bases; bases outside gene matches: 2. Germline CDR1 and CDR2: SGHRS and YFSETQ. CDR3 length equals 14 residues. CDR3 nucleotide sequence: TGCGCCAGCAGGGGGACAGGGCATAATTCACCCCTCCACTTT. This sequence encodes CASRGTGHNSPLHF.

The chain joins TRBV29-1 to TRBJ1-2, with TRBD1 as a possible D gene (6 bases). V was pared by 7 bases and J by 5 bases, with 17 bases between. The germline V gene encodes CDR1 SQVTM and CDR2 ANQGSEA. The CDR3 totals 13 residues. The CDR3 is CSARRGAGYGYTF. The CDR3 coding sequence is TGCAGCGCCCGTCGGGGGGCTGGGTATGGCTACACCTTC.

This clone was detected a few times. The chain uses TRBV27 and TRBJ1-6, with D possibly being TRBD1 (5 bases). V dropped 8 bases and J dropped 7 bases, with 15 bases sitting between them. Germline CDR1 is MNHEY and CDR2 is SMNVEV (reference sequence). The CDR3 contains 14 residues. This chain's CDR3 is CASANRRDNSPLHF. CDR3 nucleotides: TGTGCCAGCGCCAATAGAAGGGACAATTCACCCCTCCACTTT.

This clone was counted a few times. This chain joins TRBV29-1 and TRBJ1-2; no clear D. Germline lookup yields CDR1 SQVTM and CDR2 ANQGSEA. The CDR3 extends over 13 amino acids. The ends were cut back, 6 bases at V and 7 bases at J, with 18 bases in the middle. The CDR3 loop reads CSVARRDKGGYTF. As DNA, the CDR3 is TGCAGCGTGGCCCGCCGGGATAAGGGTGGCTACACCTTC.

For this clone: Distinct nucleotide sequences in the sample also encode this CDR3. The V gene is TRBV11-2, the J gene TRBJ2-3; unclear D gene. CDR1 SGHAT and CDR2 FQNNGV come from the germline V gene. The V and J ends lost 1 base and 5 bases respectively, with 4 bases between them. CDR3 length equals 12 residues. This CDR3 reads CASSLVGDTQYF. Written as DNA, the CDR3 is TGTGCCAGCAGCTTAGTTGGAGATACGCAGTATTTT.

As to this clone: Other DNA sequences in the sample encode the same CDR3. J is TRBJ1-1 and V is TRBV30; the D is unclear. V was clipped by 4 bases and J by 0 bases, with 3 bases between them. Germline CDR1 is GTSNPN and CDR2 is SVGIG (reference sequence). CDR3 size: 11 residues. CDR3 coding DNA: TGTGCCTGGACATTGAACACTGAAGCTTTCTTT. Protein sequence: CAWTLNTEAFF. Complete variable domain (other parts from reference TRBV30 and TRBJ1-1): SQTIHQWPATLVQPVGSPLSLECTVEGTSNPNLYWYRQAAGRGLQLLFYSVGIGQISSEVPQNLSASRPQDRQFILSSKKLLLSDSGFYLCAWTLNTEAFFGQGTRLTVV.

This clone has only a few counts. The rearrangement joins TRBV10-3 to TRBJ1-2; D uncertain. The CDR3 contains 13 residues. V dropped 4 bases and J dropped 2 bases, with 8 bases sitting between them. Germline values: CDR1 ENHRY, CDR2 SYGVKD. The CDR3 DNA reads TGTGCCATCAGTGCCGCGGTGAACTATGGCTACACCTTC. It encodes CAISAAVNYGYTF.

This rearrangement joins TRBV6-5 to TRBJ2-5; D is undetermined. The CDR3 is 14 residues long. With 0 bases removed from V and 5 bases from J, the gap between germline ends came to 10 bases. Per the germline V gene, CDR1 is MNHEY and CDR2 is SVGAGI. CDR3 amino acids: CASSYSMYGETQYF. For the CDR3, the DNA is TGTGCCAGCAGTTACTCGATGTATGGGGAGACCCAGTACTTC.

This clone was detected once. The gene calls are TRBV30 and TRBJ1-3, with D perhaps TRBD1 (6 bases). Germline lookup yields CDR1 GTSNPN and CDR2 SVGIG (reference sequence). V dropped 5 bases and J dropped 2 bases, with 10 bases sitting between them. This CDR3 spans 13 amino acids. As DNA, the CDR3 is TGTGCCTGGGACAGGTCAACTGGAAACACCATATATTTT. Translation gives CAWDRSTGNTIYF.

The V call is TRBV30, the J call TRBJ1-2; possibly TRBD1 for D (5 bases). Germline V gives CDR1 GTSNPN, CDR2 SVGIG (reference sequence). V dropped 0 bases and J dropped 9 bases, with 14 bases sitting between them. There are 13 residues in the CDR3. The DNA of the CDR3 is TGTGCCTGGAGTGTACGGGACCCGCGTCGCTACACCTTC. It encodes CAWSVRDPRRYTF.

A few counts support this clone. Other DNA variants within this sample encode the same CDR3. This rearrangement joins TRBV29-1 to TRBJ2-4; D ambiguous. There are 13 residues in the CDR3. CDR1 and CDR2 (germline): SQVTM, ANQGSEA. Deletions cut 5 bases from V and 1 base from J, with 9 bases between. CDR3 sequence reads: CSVRGRAKNIQYF. CDR3 in DNA: TGCAGCGTTCGCGGCAGGGCCAAAAACATTCAGTACTTC.

V and J are TRBV7-8 and TRBJ1-5, with D possibly matching TRBD1 (5 bases). V was pared by 1 base and J by 4 bases, with 8 bases between. The CDR3 consists of 14 residues. The germline V gene has CDR1 SGHVS and CDR2 FQNEAQ. The CDR3 sequence: CASSLEPGNQPQHF. The CDR3 bases are TGTGCCAGCAGCTTAGAACCAGGGAATCAGCCCCAGCATTTT.

CDR3 loop: CAWSVRQTTGTQYF. The CDR3 DNA is TGTGCCTGGAGTGTACGACAGACGACAGGGACGCAGTATTTT. The chain uses TRBV30 and TRBJ2-3, with 7 positions matching TRBD1. V trimming: 0 bases; J trimming: 9 bases; junction bases outside the gene matches: 9. Germline V gene sequence: CDR1 GTSNPN, CDR2 SVGIG (reference sequence). The CDR3 is made up of 14 amino acids.

V is TRBV6-5 and J is TRBJ1-6; D not resolved. Deletions cut 5 bases from V and 0 bases from J, with 8 bases between. The CDR3 is 15 residues long. Germline CDR1 reads MNHEY; CDR2 reads SVGAGI. CDR3 sequence: CASSPEFSYNSPLHF. The CDR3 bases are TGTGCCAGCAGTCCCGAATTCTCCTATAATTCACCCCTCCACTTT.

The chain carries TRBV30 and TRBJ2-2; D possibly corresponds to TRBD1 (5 bases). The V gene's germline CDR1 is GTSNPN and CDR2 SVGIG (reference sequence). The CDR3 runs 13 residues. The V gene lost 8 bases and the J gene lost 7 bases, with 17 bases spanning the gap. The chain's CDR3 is CALGRTSVGELFF. For the CDR3, the DNA is TGTGCCCTGGGCAGGACATCTGTCGGGGAGCTGTTTTTT.

The sample holds a few counts of this clone. This chain connects TRBV29-1 to TRBJ2-7, with 8 bases matching TRBD1. The CDR3 is made up of 13 amino acids. Germline V gene data show CDR1 as SQVTM and CDR2 as ANQGSEA. Trimming removed 7 bases from V and 6 bases from J; junction bases left unmatched: 11. CDR3 residues: CSAATRTGFEQYF. CDR3 DNA sequence: TGCAGCGCCGCAACCCGGACAGGGTTCGAGCAGTACTTC.

This clone turned up a few times. This chain connects TRBV5-1 to TRBJ1-1; no reliable D call. The germline gives CDR1 SGHRS, CDR2 YFSETQ. CDR3 length: 15 amino acids. The V gene lost 1 base and the J gene lost 1 base, with 11 bases spanning the gap. CDR3 DNA sequence: TGCGCCAGCAGCTTGAGCGTTGCGCAGAACACTGAAGCTTTCTTT. Its protein product is CASSLSVAQNTEAFF.

The chain has TRBV9 and TRBJ2-7; TRBD2 is a possible D gene (6 bases). Trimming left V 6 bases short and J 0 bases short, with 19 bases between. The CDR3 totals 16 residues. Germline CDR1 SGDLS, CDR2 YYNGEE. Here the CDR3 DNA reads TGTGCCAGCACCAGCAGCCGGGACTTCGACTCCTACGAGCAGTACTTC. It encodes CASTSSRDFDSYEQYF.

The chain recombines TRBV14 with TRBJ2-5; 8 bases are shared with TRBD2. This CDR3 is built from 17 residues. With V trimmed by 4 bases and J by 5 bases, 15 bases remained unmatched. Looked up from germline, CDR1 is SGHDN and CDR2 is FVKESK. The CDR3 here is CASSRRERGSGEETQYF. The CDR3 DNA follows: TGTGCCAGCAGCCGGAGGGAGCGGGGGTCAGGGGAGGAGACCCAGTACTTC.

The rearrangement links TRBV6-5 to TRBJ1-6, with a tentative D call TRBD1 (5 bases). The CDR3 is 14 residues long. The germline gives CDR1 MNHEY, CDR2 SVGAGI. V was pared by 0 bases and J by 10 bases, with 10 bases between. Written as DNA, the CDR3 is TGTGCCAGCAGTTACTCCGGGGGGTACTCACCCCTCCACTTT. As protein: CASSYSGGYSPLHF.

This chain connects TRBV29-1 to TRBJ2-7, with TRBD1 as a possible D gene (6 bases). V was pared by 6 bases and J by 7 bases, with 19 bases between. CDR1 is SQVTM and CDR2 is ANQGSEA in the germline V gene. The CDR3 spans 13 residues. Here the CDR3 reads CSVSPIQGREQYF. The CDR3 nucleotides read TGCAGCGTCAGTCCAATACAGGGCCGGGAGCAGTACTTC.

This chain links TRBV5-1 with TRBJ2-7; D unresolved. Trimming pared 0 bases from V and 2 bases from J, leaving 15 bases between. CDR1 is SGHRS, CDR2 YFSETQ, per germline. CDR3 length: 16 amino acids. The CDR3 reads CASSLEGWTDTYEQYF. CDR3 DNA sequence: TGCGCCAGCAGCTTGGAAGGATGGACCGATACCTACGAGCAGTACTTC.